The next 17 T cell receptor beta chains were all read from a single sample in a study of T cells in localized non-small cell lung cancer. Method: immunoSEQ multiplex PCR; TCRdb's copy keeps in-frame clones and lacks some. The sample lists under 35,000 clones, roughly 75% occurring once. The sequencing used peripheral blood, collected before any cancer treatment. The receptors shown here come from a male donor aged 60 or over with stage II squamous cell lung carcinoma.

The CDR3 loop reads CASNSVAGNTEAFF. CDR3 sequence (DNA): TGCGCCAGCAACTCGGTGGCGGGAAACACTGAAGCTTTCTTT. This chain connects TRBV4-1 to TRBJ1-1; no clear D gene. CDR3 length equals 14 residues. The germline V gene has CDR1 MGHRA and CDR2 YSYEKL. Trimming left V 7 bases short and J 2 bases short, with 14 bases between.

This clone has just one count. V is TRBV21-1 and J is TRBJ2-1; TRBD1, the table's D call, lacks a check against the DNA. TRBV21-1 is labeled a pseudogene. CDR3 length: 13 residues. CDR3: CASSQGAYNEQFF. CDR3 DNA: TGTGCCAGCAGCCAAGGGGCGTACAATGAGCAGTTCTTC.

This chain joins TRBV6-1 and TRBJ1-2, with 7 bases identical to TRBD1. V gave up 3 bases and J gave up 6 bases; unmatched junction bases: 7. The CDR3 contains 14 residues. CDR1 MNHNS and CDR2 SASEGT come from the germline V gene. The CDR3 region is CASSDKGAGDGYTF. The CDR3 DNA reads as TGTGCCAGCAGTGATAAGGGGGCCGGCGATGGCTACACCTTC.

This clone was picked up a small number of times. The chain recombines TRBV2 with TRBJ1-5; 7 bases are a match to TRBD1. The CDR3 runs to 14 residues. Germline V gene data show CDR1 as SNHLY and CDR2 as FYNNEI. V lost 6 bases, J lost 0 bases, and 2 bases stayed unmatched. The CDR3 spells CASSRDSSNQPQHF. The CDR3 DNA follows: TGTGCCAGCAGCCGGGACAGTAGCAATCAGCCCCAGCATTTT.

The chain carries TRBV2 and TRBJ2-7; TRBD2 aligns across 11 bases. Germline CDR1 reads SNHLY; CDR2 reads FYNNEI. There are 16 residues in the CDR3. The V and J ends lost 3 bases and 3 bases, in that order; junction bases with no gene match: 7. The DNA for the CDR3 is TGTGCCAGCAGTGAGGGGCTAGCGGGAGGCTACTACGAGCAGTACTTC. Amino acids: CASSEGLAGGYYEQYF.

V usage is TRBV30 and J usage is TRBJ2-3; 9 bases align to TRBD1. V lost 0 bases, J lost 7 bases, and 8 bases stayed unmatched. This CDR3 comprises 15 residues. Per the germline V gene, CDR1 is GTSNPN and CDR2 is SVGIG (reference sequence). The CDR3 DNA reads as TGTGCCTGGAGTGTACTGCACAGGGGGCTATATACGCAGTATTTT. It specifies CAWSVLHRGLYTQYF.

The chain combines TRBV5-5 with TRBJ2-4; TRBD2 might be the D (6 bases). The germline CDR1 and CDR2 sequences are SGHKS and YYEKEE (reference sequence). The germline V and J ends were trimmed by 3 bases and 6 bases, with 13 bases remaining between them. The CDR3 consists of 14 residues. Here the CDR3 reads CASSSSGDLNIQYF. The CDR3, as DNA: TGTGCCAGCAGCTCCTCGGGGGACCTAAACATTCAGTACTTC.

The chain is built from TRBV10-1 and TRBJ1-1; D might be TRBD1 (5 bases). This CDR3 region has 13 residues. Germline lookup yields CDR1 WNHNN and CDR2 SYGVQD (reference sequence). The V gene lost 3 bases and the J gene lost 6 bases, with 11 bases spanning the gap. CDR3 region: CASSDPGKAEAFF. As DNA, the CDR3 is TGCGCCAGCAGTGACCCAGGGAAGGCTGAAGCTTTCTTT.

V and J are TRBV19 and TRBJ2-7, with D possibly being TRBD1 (6 bases). There are 13 residues in the CDR3. Germline assignment: CDR1 LNHDA and CDR2 SQIVND (reference sequence). Between the trimmed V and J ends, which lost 6 bases and 1 base, there was a span of 10 bases. The CDR3 coding sequence is TGTGCCAGTAGCCCCGACAGGTCCTACGAGCAGTACTTC. It encodes CASSPDRSYEQYF.

The chain has TRBV6-5 and TRBJ1-1; a possible D gene is TRBD1 (5 bases). The CDR3 length is 14 residues. Trimming left V 2 bases short and J 6 bases short, with 13 bases between. Germline V CDR1 and CDR2: MNHEY, SVGAGI. The CDR3 is CASSYKGVGSEAFF. The CDR3 DNA reads TGTGCCAGCAGTTACAAAGGGGTTGGCTCTGAAGCTTTCTTT.

This rearrangement joins TRBV27 to TRBJ2-7; D is ambiguous. This CDR3 has 13 residues. The V gene lost 6 bases and the J gene lost 3 bases, with 12 bases spanning the gap. Germline CDR1 is MNHEY and CDR2 is SMNVEV (reference sequence). The CDR3 reads CASRGNALYEQYF. The CDR3 DNA follows: TGTGCCAGCAGGGGTAACGCCCTCTACGAGCAGTACTTC.

This chain links TRBV11-2 with TRBJ1-3; D call uncertain. Trimming shortened V by 3 bases and J by 1 base, and 7 bases separated the two germline ends. Germline assignment: CDR1 SGHAT and CDR2 FQNNGV. The CDR3 has 14 amino acids. The CDR3 is CASSFAGSGNTIYF. CDR3 nucleotides: TGTGCCAGCAGCTTTGCGGGGTCTGGAAACACCATATATTTT.

The V call is TRBV30, the J call TRBJ2-7; 9 positions agree with TRBD1. The J segment lost 4 bases and the V segment lost 3 bases, leaving 1 base of the junction unmatched. Germline V CDR1 and CDR2: GTSNPN, SVGIG (reference sequence). CDR3 length: 12 residues. The CDR3 sequence: CAWRGTGYEQYF. CDR3 in DNA: TGTGCCTGGAGGGGGACAGGGTACGAGCAGTACTTC.

This chain uses TRBV19 with TRBJ1-1; TRBD1 might be the D (5 bases). The CDR3 totals 15 residues. V was cut by 3 bases and J by 3 bases, with 14 bases left in between. The germline V gene encodes CDR1 LNHDA and CDR2 SQIVND (reference sequence). The CDR3 loop is CASSITSLGDTEAFF. The CDR3, as DNA: TGTGCCAGTAGTATTACCTCCCTGGGGGACACTGAAGCTTTCTTT.

The chain uses TRBV2 and TRBJ2-3; tentatively, D is TRBD1 (7 bases). The length of the CDR3 is 15 residues. Between the trimmed V and J ends, which lost 1 base and 1 base, there was a span of 9 bases. Germline CDR1 is SNHLY and CDR2 is FYNNEI. In DNA form, the CDR3 reads TGTGCCAGCAGTGAAGGGAGGGGGCGCACAGATACGCAGTATTTT. As protein: CASSEGRGRTDTQYF.

The J gene is TRBJ1-5, the V gene TRBV6-5; D is unclear. The CDR3 consists of 16 residues. CDR1 MNHEY and CDR2 SVGAGI come from the germline V gene. V lost 4 bases and J lost 2, with 15 bases in between. CDR3 protein: CASSSLARGGNQPQHF. The CDR3 DNA reads TGTGCCAGCAGTTCCCTAGCCCGGGGTGGCAATCAGCCCCAGCATTTT.

The V call is TRBV18, the J call TRBJ2-3; D gene unclear. Germline V gene lookup returns CDR1 KGHSH and CDR2 LQKENI. Deletions cut 6 bases from V and 6 bases from J, with 16 bases between. The CDR3 is made up of 14 amino acids. CDR3 coding DNA: TGTGCCAGCTCTATTTTATCTAGGTTTGATACGCAGTATTTT. This gives the protein CASSILSRFDTQYF.